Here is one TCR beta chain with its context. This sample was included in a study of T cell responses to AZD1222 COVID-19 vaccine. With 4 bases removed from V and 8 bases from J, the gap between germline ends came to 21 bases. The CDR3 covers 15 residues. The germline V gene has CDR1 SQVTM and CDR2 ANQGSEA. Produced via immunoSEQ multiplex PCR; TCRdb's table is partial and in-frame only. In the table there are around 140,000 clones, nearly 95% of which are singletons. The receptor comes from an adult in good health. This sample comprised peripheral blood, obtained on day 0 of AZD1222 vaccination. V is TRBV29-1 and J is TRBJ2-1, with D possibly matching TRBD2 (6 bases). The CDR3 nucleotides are TGCAGCGTTGTGGAGGGGCGCCGTATCGGCGATGAGCAGTTCTTC. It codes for CSVVEGRRIGDEQFF.